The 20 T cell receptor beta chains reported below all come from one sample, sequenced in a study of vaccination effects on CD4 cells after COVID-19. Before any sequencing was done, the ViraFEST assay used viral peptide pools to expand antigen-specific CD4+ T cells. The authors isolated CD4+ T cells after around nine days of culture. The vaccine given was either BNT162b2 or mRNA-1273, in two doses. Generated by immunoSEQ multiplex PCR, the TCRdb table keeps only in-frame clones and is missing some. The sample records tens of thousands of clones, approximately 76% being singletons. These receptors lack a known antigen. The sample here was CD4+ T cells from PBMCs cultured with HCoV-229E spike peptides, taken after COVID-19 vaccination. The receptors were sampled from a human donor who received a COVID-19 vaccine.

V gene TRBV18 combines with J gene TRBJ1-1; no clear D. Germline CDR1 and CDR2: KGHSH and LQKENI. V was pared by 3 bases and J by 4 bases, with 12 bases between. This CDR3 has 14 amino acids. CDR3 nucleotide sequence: TGTGCCAGCTCACCGTTACAGCAGACCACTGAAGCTTTCTTT. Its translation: CASSPLQQTTEAFF.

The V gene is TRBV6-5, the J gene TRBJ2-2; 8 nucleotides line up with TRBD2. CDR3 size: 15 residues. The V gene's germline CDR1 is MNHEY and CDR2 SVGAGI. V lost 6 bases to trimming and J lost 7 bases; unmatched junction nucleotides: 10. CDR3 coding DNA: TGTGCCAGCAGGCTCTCGACGGGAGGGGTCGGGGAGCTGTTTTTT. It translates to CASRLSTGGVGELFF.

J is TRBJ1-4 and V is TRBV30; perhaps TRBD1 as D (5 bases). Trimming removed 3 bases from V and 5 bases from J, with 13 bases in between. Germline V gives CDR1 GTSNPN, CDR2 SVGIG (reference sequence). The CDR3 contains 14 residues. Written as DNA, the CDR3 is TGTGCCTGGAGCGCCCTGGGGACCAATGAAAAACTGTTTTTT. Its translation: CAWSALGTNEKLFF.

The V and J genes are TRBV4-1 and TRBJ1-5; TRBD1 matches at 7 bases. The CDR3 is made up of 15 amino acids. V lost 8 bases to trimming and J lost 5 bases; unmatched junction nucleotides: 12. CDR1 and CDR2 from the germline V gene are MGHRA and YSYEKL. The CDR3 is CASRSGQDPYQPQHF. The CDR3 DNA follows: TGCGCCAGCCGCTCCGGACAGGATCCCTATCAGCCCCAGCATTTT.

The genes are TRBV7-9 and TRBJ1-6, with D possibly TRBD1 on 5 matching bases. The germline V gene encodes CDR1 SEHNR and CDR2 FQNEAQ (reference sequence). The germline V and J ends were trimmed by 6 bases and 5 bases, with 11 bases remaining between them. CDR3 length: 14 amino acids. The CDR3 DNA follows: TGTGCCAGCAGGACAGCCCAGAATAATTCACCCCTCCACTTT. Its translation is CASRTAQNNSPLHF.

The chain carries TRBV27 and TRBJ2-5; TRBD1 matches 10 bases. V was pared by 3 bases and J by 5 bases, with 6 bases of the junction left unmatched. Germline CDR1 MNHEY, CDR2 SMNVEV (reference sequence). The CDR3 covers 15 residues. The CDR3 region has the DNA TGTGCCAGCAGTTTCGGGACAGGGGTTAGGGAGACCCAGTACTTC. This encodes CASSFGTGVRETQYF.

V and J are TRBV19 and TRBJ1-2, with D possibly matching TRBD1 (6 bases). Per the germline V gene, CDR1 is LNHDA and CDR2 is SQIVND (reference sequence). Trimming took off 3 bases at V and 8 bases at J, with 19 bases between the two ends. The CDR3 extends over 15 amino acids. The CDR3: CASSISNPTGWGYTF. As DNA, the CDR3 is TGTGCCAGTAGTATCTCAAACCCAACAGGGTGGGGCTACACCTTC.

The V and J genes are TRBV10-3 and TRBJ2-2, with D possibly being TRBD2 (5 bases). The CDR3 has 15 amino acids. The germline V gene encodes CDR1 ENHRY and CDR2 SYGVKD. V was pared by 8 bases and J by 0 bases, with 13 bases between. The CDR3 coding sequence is TGTGCCATCTTACCGGGATTGGCGAACACCGGGGAGCTGTTTTTT. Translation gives CAILPGLANTGELFF.

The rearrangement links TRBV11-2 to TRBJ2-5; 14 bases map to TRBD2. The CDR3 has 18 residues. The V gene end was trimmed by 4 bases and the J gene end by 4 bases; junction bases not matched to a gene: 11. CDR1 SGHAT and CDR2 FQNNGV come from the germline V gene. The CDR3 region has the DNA TGTGCCAGCAGCTCAAGGGGGGGACTAGCGGGAGTAAGAGAGACCCAGTACTTC. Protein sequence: CASSSRGGLAGVRETQYF.

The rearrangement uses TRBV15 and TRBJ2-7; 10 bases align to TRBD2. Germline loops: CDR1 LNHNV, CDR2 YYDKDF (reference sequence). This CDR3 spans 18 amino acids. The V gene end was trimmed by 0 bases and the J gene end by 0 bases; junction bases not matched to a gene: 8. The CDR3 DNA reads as TGTGCCACCAGCAGAGATGTACTAGCGGGGAGTTACTCCTACGAGCAGTACTTC. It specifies CATSRDVLAGSYSYEQYF.

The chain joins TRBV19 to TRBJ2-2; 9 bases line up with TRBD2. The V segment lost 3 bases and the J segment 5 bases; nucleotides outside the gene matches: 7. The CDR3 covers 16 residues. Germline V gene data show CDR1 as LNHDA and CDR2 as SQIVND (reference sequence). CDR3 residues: CASSIIAGARTGELFF. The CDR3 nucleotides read TGTGCCAGTAGTATCATAGCGGGAGCTCGGACCGGGGAGCTGTTTTTT.

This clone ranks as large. In nucleotides, the CDR3 is TGTGCCAGTAGTATCATGGGGGGGGCAGAGACCCAGTACTTC. Its protein is CASSIMGGAETQYF. This sequence joins TRBV19 and TRBJ2-5; D perhaps matches TRBD2 (7 bases). From germline, CDR1 is LNHDA and CDR2 SQIVND (reference sequence). Trimming took off 3 bases at V and 4 bases at J, with 12 bases between the two ends. The CDR3 loop spans 14 amino acids.

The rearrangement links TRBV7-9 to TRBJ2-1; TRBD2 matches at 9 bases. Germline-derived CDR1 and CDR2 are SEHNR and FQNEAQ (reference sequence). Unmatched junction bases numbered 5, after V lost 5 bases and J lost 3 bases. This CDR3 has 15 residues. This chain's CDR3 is CASSHRLADYNEQFF. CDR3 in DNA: TGTGCCAGCAGCCACCGACTAGCGGACTACAATGAGCAGTTCTTC.

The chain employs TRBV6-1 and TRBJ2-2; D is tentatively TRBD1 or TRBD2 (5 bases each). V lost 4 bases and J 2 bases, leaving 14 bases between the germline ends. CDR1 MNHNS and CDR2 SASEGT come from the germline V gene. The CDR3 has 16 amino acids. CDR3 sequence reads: CASSVNWGTNTGELFF. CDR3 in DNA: TGTGCCAGCAGTGTGAATTGGGGGACCAACACCGGGGAGCTGTTTTTT.

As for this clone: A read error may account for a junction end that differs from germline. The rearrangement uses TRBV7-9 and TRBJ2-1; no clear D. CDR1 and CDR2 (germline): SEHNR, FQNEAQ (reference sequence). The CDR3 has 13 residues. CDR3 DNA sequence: TGTGCCAGCAGCTTAGTGCCCAACAAGGAGCAGTTCTTC. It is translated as CASSLVPNKEQFF.

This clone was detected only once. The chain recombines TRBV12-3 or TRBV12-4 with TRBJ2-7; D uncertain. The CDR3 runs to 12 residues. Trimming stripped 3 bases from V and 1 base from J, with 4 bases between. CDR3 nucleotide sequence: TGTGCCAGCAGTTTCTGGTCCTACGAGCAGTACTTC. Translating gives CASSFWSYEQYF.

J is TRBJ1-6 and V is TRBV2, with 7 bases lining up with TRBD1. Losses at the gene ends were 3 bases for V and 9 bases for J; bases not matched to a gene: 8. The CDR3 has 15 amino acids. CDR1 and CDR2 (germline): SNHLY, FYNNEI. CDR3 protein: CASSDLGTAGSPLHF. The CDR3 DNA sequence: TGTGCCAGCAGTGATCTAGGGACAGCCGGTTCACCCCTCCACTTT.

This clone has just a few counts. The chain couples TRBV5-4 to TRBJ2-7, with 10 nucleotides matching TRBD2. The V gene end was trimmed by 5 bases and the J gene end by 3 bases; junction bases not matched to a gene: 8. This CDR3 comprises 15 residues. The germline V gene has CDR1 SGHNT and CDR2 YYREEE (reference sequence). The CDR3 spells CASRPGTSEDYEQYF. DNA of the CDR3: TGTGCCAGCAGACCTGGGACTAGCGAAGACTACGAGCAGTACTTC.

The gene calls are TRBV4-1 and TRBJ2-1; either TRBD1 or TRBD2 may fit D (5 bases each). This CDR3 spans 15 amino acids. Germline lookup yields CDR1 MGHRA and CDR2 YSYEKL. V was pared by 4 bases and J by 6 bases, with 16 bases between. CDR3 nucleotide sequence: TGCGCCAGCAGCCCCTTTGAGGGGATTAGCAATGAGCAGTTCTTC. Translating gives CASSPFEGISNEQFF.

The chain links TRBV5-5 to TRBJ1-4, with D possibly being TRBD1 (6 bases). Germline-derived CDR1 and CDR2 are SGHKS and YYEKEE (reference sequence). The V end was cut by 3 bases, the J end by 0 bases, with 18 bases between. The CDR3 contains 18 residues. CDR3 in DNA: TGTGCCAGCAGCTCAGGCTTGGGGACACATGCAACTAATGAAAAACTGTTTTTT. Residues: CASSSGLGTHATNEKLFF.